These 21 T cell receptor beta chains came from one sample sequenced in a study of T cell responses to AZD1222 COVID-19 vaccine. Here immunoSEQ multiplex PCR was the method, and the copy in TCRdb shows in-frame clones only, minus some. The sample has 140,000 to 150,000 clones, 88% seen once. The input for sequencing was peripheral blood, taken 28 days after the second dose of the MenACWY control vaccine. The origin of the receptors is an adult who received the MenACWY meningococcal vaccine as a control.

The genes are TRBV19 and TRBJ1-3; D perhaps matches TRBD1 (6 bases). This CDR3 is 14 amino acids long. Trimming left V 3 bases short and J 2 bases short, with 8 bases between. CDR1 LNHDA and CDR2 SQIVND come from the germline V gene (reference sequence). The CDR3 spells CASSIPGAGNTIYF. In DNA, the CDR3 is TGTGCCAGTAGTATTCCAGGGGCTGGAAACACCATATATTTT.

The V call is TRBV3-1 (or the pseudogene TRBV3-2), the J call TRBJ1-6; 8 bases fit TRBD1. CDR3 size: 15 residues. Germline trimming cut 0 bases from V and 7 bases from J; bases unmatched to any gene: 2. Looked up from germline, CDR1 is LGHDT and CDR2 is YNNKEL (reference sequence). CDR3 amino acids: CASSQEDRENSPLHF. The DNA of the CDR3 is TGTGCCAGCAGCCAAGAGGACAGGGAAAATTCACCCCTCCACTTT.

This clone occurred a few times. This rearrangement joins TRBV19 to TRBJ2-1; D is undetermined. CDR1 is LNHDA and CDR2 is SQIVND in the germline V gene (reference sequence). The CDR3 is 13 amino acids. V lost 5 bases and J lost 8, with 13 bases in between. CDR3 in amino acids: CASSYVRDDEQFF. The CDR3, as DNA: TGTGCCAGTAGTTACGTCAGAGATGATGAGCAGTTCTTC.

This chain links TRBV4-3 with TRBJ1-5; tentative D call: TRBD1 (6 bases). Trimming removed 0 bases from V and 2 bases from J, with 11 bases in between. From germline, CDR1 is LGHNA and CDR2 YSLEER. The CDR3 length is 16 residues. CDR3 sequence reads: CASSQDRTARNQPQHF. The CDR3 DNA reads TGCGCCAGCAGCCAAGACCGGACAGCTCGCAATCAGCCCCAGCATTTT.

This clone has just a few counts. The genes are TRBV9 and TRBJ2-2; maybe TRBD1 (6 bases). V was cut by 3 bases and J by 3 bases, with 15 bases left in between. The CDR3 is made up of 16 amino acids. Germline CDR1 reads SGDLS; CDR2 reads YYNGEE. CDR3 region: CASSATGWLDTGELFF. The CDR3 DNA follows: TGTGCCAGCAGCGCTACAGGGTGGCTAGACACCGGGGAGCTGTTTTTT. Based on the CDR3 plus reference TRBV9 and TRBJ2-2, the full variable domain is DSGVTQTPKHLITATGQRVTLRCSPRSGDLSVYWYQQSLDQGLQFLIQYYNGEERAKGNILERFSAQQFPDLHSELNLSSLELGDSALYFCASSATGWLDTGELFFGEGSRLTVL.

This chain connects TRBV6-5 to TRBJ1-1, with 7 positions matching TRBD1. J gave up 6 bases and V 6 bases, and 4 bases lay outside the gene matches. The germline V gene encodes CDR1 MNHEY and CDR2 SVGAGI. CDR3 length: 12 amino acids. The CDR3 nucleotides read TGTGCCAGCAGACGCGACAGGGCTGAAGCTTTCTTT. Its translation is CASRRDRAEAFF.

The rearrangement joins TRBV7-2 to TRBJ1-5, with TRBD1 as a possible D gene (5 bases). CDR1 SGHTA and CDR2 FQGNSA come from the germline V gene. This CDR3 is 14 amino acids long. Trimming took 5 bases from V and 3 from J, leaving 11 bases between them. Here the CDR3 reads CASSQGLINQPQHF. In DNA form, the CDR3 reads TGTGCCAGCAGCCAGGGACTGATCAATCAGCCCCAGCATTTT. Using reference TRBV7-2 and TRBJ1-5 for the parts outside the CDR3, the full variable domain is GAGVSQSPSNKVTEKGKDVELRCDPISGHTALYWYRQSLGQGLEFLIYFQGNSAPDKSGLPSDRFSAERTGGSVSTLTIQRTQQEDSAVYLCASSQGLINQPQHFGDGTRLSIL.

This clone is a singleton in its sample. The chain couples TRBV2 to TRBJ1-1, with D possibly being TRBD1 (6 bases). Germline V gene data show CDR1 as SNHLY and CDR2 as FYNNEI. This CDR3 has 13 amino acids. Trimming removed 6 bases at V and 3 bases at J, with 11 bases between. This CDR3 reads CASRLGADTEAFF. For the CDR3, the DNA is TGTGCCAGCAGGTTGGGGGCAGACACTGAAGCTTTCTTT. Full variable domain (rest looked up from reference TRBV2 and TRBJ1-1): EPEVTQTPSHQVTQMGQEVILRCVPISNHLYFYWYRQILGQKVEFLVSFYNNEISEKSEIFDDQFSVERPDGSNFTLKIRSTKLEDSAMYFCASRLGADTEAFFGQGTRLTVV.

The rearrangement uses TRBV6-6 and TRBJ2-3, with D possibly being TRBD1 or TRBD2 (6 bases each). The CDR3 consists of 16 residues. The germline V and J ends were trimmed by 0 bases and 1 base, with 11 bases remaining between them. The germline CDR1 and CDR2 sequences are MNHNY and SVGAGI (reference sequence). The CDR3 sequence: CASSYSMGGGTDTQYF. CDR3 coding DNA: TGTGCCAGCAGTTACTCGATGGGGGGCGGCACAGATACGCAGTATTTT.

V and J are TRBV29-1 and TRBJ1-1; D uncertain. V dropped 6 bases and J dropped 2 bases, with 4 bases sitting between them. CDR3 length equals 10 residues. Germline assignment: CDR1 SQVTM and CDR2 ANQGSEA. The CDR3 loop reads CSVANTEAFF. CDR3 DNA: TGCAGCGTCGCCAACACTGAAGCTTTCTTT.

The V and J genes are TRBV7-3 and TRBJ2-3; D call uncertain. Looked up from germline, CDR1 is SGHTA and CDR2 is FQGTGA. V shed 2 bases and J shed 1 base, with 10 bases lying between them. CDR3 length: 15 residues. The CDR3 sequence is CASSLGQRRTDTQYF. CDR3 nucleotide sequence: TGTGCCAGCAGCTTAGGCCAGAGACGCACAGATACGCAGTATTTT.

The genes are TRBV29-1 and TRBJ2-5; 7 positions match TRBD1. J lost 1 base, V lost 7 bases, and 15 bases had no gene match. Germline CDR1 SQVTM, CDR2 ANQGSEA. The CDR3 runs 16 residues. The CDR3 is CSGRGQVGKFQETQYF. The CDR3 DNA follows: TGCAGCGGAAGAGGACAGGTTGGAAAATTCCAAGAGACCCAGTACTTC.

J is TRBJ2-5 and V is TRBV24-1; TRBD1 aligns across 7 bases. This CDR3 is 18 amino acids long. Germline V gene lookup returns CDR1 KGHDR and CDR2 SFDVKD. V was pared by 3 bases and J by 1 base, with 13 bases of the junction left unmatched. The CDR3 here is CATSDPEGRDSLQETQYF. CDR3 DNA: TGTGCCACCAGTGATCCGGAAGGAAGGGACAGCCTCCAAGAGACCCAGTACTTC.

The chain links TRBV9 to TRBJ1-1; D is unclear. Germline-derived CDR1 and CDR2 are SGDLS and YYNGEE. This CDR3 has 15 residues. Trimming removed 0 bases from V and 2 bases from J, with 11 bases in between. The CDR3 nucleotides are TGTGCCAGCAGCGTAGCCGGCACAGCCAACACTGAAGCTTTCTTT. Translating gives CASSVAGTANTEAFF.

The J gene is TRBJ1-2, the V gene TRBV9, with D uncertain. Germline V gene lookup returns CDR1 SGDLS and CDR2 YYNGEE. Trimming removed 3 bases from V and 8 bases from J, with 11 bases in between. The CDR3 length is 12 residues. The CDR3 spells CASSGSVQGYTF. In nucleotides, the CDR3 is TGTGCCAGCAGCGGGTCAGTTCAGGGCTACACCTTC.

J is TRBJ2-1 and V is TRBV9, with D uncertain. V was shortened by 0 bases and J by 5 bases, with 6 bases between the two germline ends. This CDR3 spans 13 amino acids. Germline CDR1 is SGDLS and CDR2 is YYNGEE. CDR3: CASSVGTNNEQFF. CDR3 DNA: TGTGCCAGCAGCGTAGGAACTAACAATGAGCAGTTCTTC.

V gene TRBV5-6 combines with J gene TRBJ1-4; D uncertain. Per germline, CDR1 SGHDT and CDR2 YYEEEE. Trimming cost V 3 bases and J 8 bases, with 17 bases left between them. This CDR3 region has 15 residues. The CDR3: CASSSRVLTGEKLFF. CDR3 sequence (DNA): TGTGCCAGCAGCTCACGGGTACTTACGGGGGAAAAACTGTTTTTT.

The chain is built from TRBV24-1 and TRBJ1-2; TRBD1 agrees at 10 bases. This CDR3 contains 12 residues. V trimming: 10 bases; J trimming: 8 bases; junction bases outside the gene matches: 6. Germline assignment: CDR1 KGHDR and CDR2 SFDVKD. CDR3 loop: CATRQGAGGYTF. The CDR3 DNA is TGTGCCACTCGACAGGGGGCAGGCGGCTACACCTTC.

Comment on this clone: Distinct nucleotide sequences in the sample also encode this CDR3. The DNA of the CDR3 is TGCAGTGCTTTGAGGGCGTATGGCTACACCTTC. Translated, it gives CSALRAYGYTF. The rearrangement links TRBV20-1 to TRBJ1-2; D not certain. Trimming pared 5 bases from V and 5 bases from J, leaving 9 bases between. The germline gives CDR1 DFQATT, CDR2 SNEGSKA (reference sequence). The CDR3 is 11 amino acids.

CDR3 bases: TGCGCCAGCAGCTTGGCCCAGTCTCCAGATACGCAGTATTTT. This translates into CASSLAQSPDTQYF. The chain couples TRBV5-1 to TRBJ2-3; D not resolved. The CDR3 extends over 14 amino acids. Germline V gene data show CDR1 as SGHRS and CDR2 as YFSETQ. Trimming removed 0 bases from V and 4 bases from J, with 9 bases in between.

This sequence joins TRBV10-3 and TRBJ2-7; no firm D call. The V gene's germline CDR1 is ENHRY and CDR2 SYGVKD. Trimming stripped 5 bases from V and 2 bases from J, with 7 bases between. The CDR3 loop spans 12 amino acids. The CDR3 DNA sequence: TGTGCCATCAGTACCGGGCCCTACGAGCAGTACTTC. Translating it yields CAISTGPYEQYF.